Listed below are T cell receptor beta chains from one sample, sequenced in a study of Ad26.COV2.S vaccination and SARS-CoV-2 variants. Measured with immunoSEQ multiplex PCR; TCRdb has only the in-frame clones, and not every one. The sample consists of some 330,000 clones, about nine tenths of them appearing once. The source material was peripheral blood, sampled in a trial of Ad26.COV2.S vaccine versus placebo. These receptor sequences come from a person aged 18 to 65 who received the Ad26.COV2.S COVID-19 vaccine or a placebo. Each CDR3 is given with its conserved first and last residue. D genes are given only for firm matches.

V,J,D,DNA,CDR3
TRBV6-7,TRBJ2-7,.,TGTGCCAGCAGTAACCGGGACGGCTCCTACGAGCAGTACTTC,CASSNRDGSYEQYF
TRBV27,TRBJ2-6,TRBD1,TGTGCCAGCAGTTTAGAGGGGGGACAGGGGGATGGGGCCAACGTCCTGACTTTC,CASSLEGGQGDGANVLTF
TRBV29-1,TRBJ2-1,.,TGCAGCGTTCGGACAGCTCCGAGAGAGCAGTTCTTC,CSVRTAPREQFF
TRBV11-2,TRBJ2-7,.,TGTGCCAGCAGCTTAGAGGCCGAGAGCTCCTACGAGCAGTACTTC,CASSLEAESSYEQYF
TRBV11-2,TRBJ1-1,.,TGTGCCAGCAGCCACCTTACCGGGATGAACACTGAAGCTTTCTTT,CASSHLTGMNTEAFF
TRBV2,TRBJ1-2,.,TGTGCCAGCAGTGGATTGGCAGGCCCTAATTATGGCTACACCTTC,CASSGLAGPNYGYTF
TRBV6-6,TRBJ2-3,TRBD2,TGTGCCAGCAGTCCCCGGCGGCGGGGGGGCAGCACAGATACGCAGTATTTT,CASSPRRRGGSTDTQYF
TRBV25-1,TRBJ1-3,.,TGTGCCAGCAGTAAGGGGAATCTAGCGGAAAACACCATATATTTT,CASSKGNLAENTIYF
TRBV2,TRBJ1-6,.,TGTGCCAGCAGTGAAGCTTTACTGGGGGGAGCCAATAATTCACCCCTCCACTTT,CASSEALLGGANNSPLHF
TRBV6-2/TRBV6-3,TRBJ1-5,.,TGTGCCAGCAGTTACGACCCTGACAGGCCAAATCAGCCCCAGCATTTT,CASSYDPDRPNQPQHF
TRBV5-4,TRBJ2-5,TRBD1,TGTGCCAGCAGCCAAAACAGGGGGGAGACCCAGTACTTC,CASSQNRGETQYF
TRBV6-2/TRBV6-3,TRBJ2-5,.,TGTGCCAGCAGTTATAGGCGCGGACAGTTTCAAGAGACCCAGTACTTC,CASSYRRGQFQETQYF
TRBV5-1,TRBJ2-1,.,TGCGCCAGCAGCCCTCTGGCCGAAGGGAATGAGCAGTTCTTC,CASSPLAEGNEQFF
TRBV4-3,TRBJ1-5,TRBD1,TGCGCCAGCAGCCAAGCAGCCTACGGACAGGGCGGTCAGCCCCAGCATTTT,CASSQAAYGQGGQPQHF
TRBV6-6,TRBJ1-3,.,TGTGCCAGCAGTTACGGAAACACCATATATTTT,CASSYGNTIYF
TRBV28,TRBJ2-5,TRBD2,TGTGCCAGCAGCCCGGGGGGACCCCAAGAGACCCAGTACTTC,CASSPGGPQETQYF
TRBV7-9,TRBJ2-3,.,TGTGCCAGCAGCTCCTCTAGCACAGATACGCAGTATTTT,CASSSSSTDTQYF
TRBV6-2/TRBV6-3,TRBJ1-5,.,TGTGCCAGCAGTAGGGGGGGGGCCGGGAATCAGCCCCAGCATTTT,CASSRGGAGNQPQHF
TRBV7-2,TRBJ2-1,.,TGTGCCAGCAGCTTCGGGAGCTCCTACAATGAGCAGTTCTTC,CASSFGSSYNEQFF